This note documents a single TCR beta chain sequence. The data were obtained in a study of blood T cell repertoires in COVID-19. Germline CDR1 and CDR2: SGHVS and FQNEAQ. V shed 5 bases and J shed 6 bases, with 10 bases lying between them. The CDR3 runs 13 residues. Libraries were prepared by immunoSEQ multiplex PCR; TCRdb keeps only in-frame clonotypes and omits some of them. The data contain approximately 180,000 clones, roughly 79% of them singletons. The clonotype originates from a woman in her seventies with acute or convalescent COVID-19. The chain uses TRBV7-8 and TRBJ2-2; D ambiguous. The source material was peripheral blood. CDR3 sequence (DNA): TGTGCCAGCAGCCCCCTGGGCCCCGGGGAGCTGTTTTTT. This sequence encodes CASSPLGPGELFF.